Listed below are T cell receptor beta chains from one sample, sequenced in a study of blood T cell repertoires in COVID-19. The assay was immunoSEQ multiplex PCR, and TCRdb's table has in-frame clones only and misses some. The sample includes 350,000 to 450,000 clones, about nine tenths of them seen just once. The sequencing sample was made of PBMCs or T cells enriched from blood (not recorded which). The receptors originated from a woman in her twenties or thirties who had recovered from COVID-19. Each CDR3 is given with its conserved first and last residue. The D gene is left open where the match is weak. The size entry is marked missing in some rows and otherwise reads once, few, many or a size class.

>-|TRBV7-9|-|TRBJ1-4
CASSARRIANEKLFF
TGTGCCAGCAGCGCGCGGAGGATTGCTAATGAAAAACTGTTTTTT
>-|TRBV5-4|-|TRBJ1-2
CASTEWRVRVYGYTF
TGTGCCAGCACCGAATGGAGGGTTAGAGTCTATGGCTACACCTTC
>-|TRBV24-1|-|TRBJ1-3
CATSDLMLEGPHSGNTIYF
TGTGCCACCAGTGATCTAATGTTGGAGGGGCCCCACTCTGGAAACACCATATATTTT
>TRBD2|TRBV6-5|-|TRBJ2-1
CASSYLNLAGTYEQFF
TGTGCCAGCAGTTACTTGAATCTAGCGGGAACGTATGAGCAGTTCTTC
>-|TRBV6-5|-|TRBJ2-7
CASLSGGGSYEQYF
TGTGCCAGCCTATCAGGGGGAGGTTCCTACGAGCAGTACTTC
>-|TRBV10-3|-|TRBJ1-1
CAISELEWRSGGTEAFF
TGTGCCATCAGTGAGTTGGAATGGAGGAGCGGTGGGACTGAAGCTTTCTTT
>TRBD1|TRBV13|-|TRBJ2-5
CASSSRTGGTKTQYF
TGTGCCAGCAGTTCCCGGACAGGGGGCACGAAGACCCAGTACTTC
>-|TRBV5-1|-|TRBJ1-2
CASSFGPSGDYGYTF
TGCGCCAGCAGCTTCGGACCCTCCGGGGACTATGGCTACACCTTC
>-|TRBV6-2/TRBV6-3|-|TRBJ2-1
CASSPLASGYNEQFF
TGTGCCAGCAGTCCCCTAGCGAGCGGGTACAATGAGCAGTTCTTC
>-|TRBV29-1|-|TRBJ1-1
CSVAEGGNTEAFF
TGCAGCGTTGCGGAAGGCGGGAACACTGAAGCTTTCTTT
>-|TRBV6-2/TRBV6-3|-|TRBJ1-1
CASSWDTPNTEAFF
TGTGCCAGCAGTTGGGACACCCCGAACACTGAAGCTTTCTTT
>-|TRBV6-5|-|TRBJ1-2
CASSLYSNYGYTF
TGTGCCAGCAGTTTATACAGTAACTATGGCTACACCTTC
>-|TRBV11-2|-|TRBJ2-6
CASSLALSGANVLTF
TGTGCCAGCAGCTTAGCCCTCTCTGGGGCCAACGTCCTGACTTTC
>-|TRBV18|-|TRBJ2-2
CASSPPDRGNTGELFF
TGTGCCAGCTCACCACCCGACCGGGGTAACACCGGGGAGCTGTTTTTT
>-|TRBV4-1|few|TRBJ1-5
CASSQLGPGGNQPQHF
TGCGCCAGCAGCCAACTGGGGCCGGGAGGCAATCAGCCCCAGCATTTT
>TRBD1|TRBV4-3|-|TRBJ2-2
CASSQDFGTANTGELFF
TGCGCCAGCAGCCAAGATTTTGGGACAGCGAACACCGGGGAGCTGTTTTTT
>-|TRBV12-3/TRBV12-4|-|TRBJ1-2
CASSLGLDGYTF
TGTGCCAGCAGTTTAGGTCTCGATGGCTACACCTTC
>-|TRBV6-5|-|TRBJ1-5
CAAGHRDNQPQHF
TGTGCCGCCGGGCACAGGGACAATCAGCCCCAGCATTTT
>TRBD2|TRBV6-9|-|TRBJ2-7
CASSYRLAGADEQYF
TGTGCCAGCAGTTACAGACTAGCGGGGGCAGACGAGCAGTACTTC
>-|TRBV18|-|TRBJ1-2
CASSPIQSSNYGYTF
TGTGCCAGCTCACCGATCCAGTCAAGTAACTATGGCTACACCTTC
>TRBD1|TRBV13|-|TRBJ1-1
CASSNPTGGMNTEAFF
TGTGCCAGCAGCAATCCCACAGGGGGCATGAACACTGAAGCTTTCTTT
>-|TRBV6-5|-|TRBJ2-3
CASTRSSTDTQYF
TGTGCCAGCACGCGATCTAGCACAGATACGCAGTATTTT
>TRBD2|TRBV5-1|-|TRBJ2-5
CASSLVSGTSGRQTQYF
TGCGCCAGCAGCTTGGTTTCTGGGACTAGCGGGAGACAGACCCAGTACTTC
>-|TRBV5-1|-|TRBJ1-1
CASSPRRGGEAFF
TGCGCCAGCAGCCCGCGTCGGGGGGGTGAAGCTTTCTTT
>-|TRBV7-6|-|TRBJ1-1
CASSAQGPGTEAFF
TGTGCCAGCAGCGCACAGGGTCCGGGTACTGAAGCTTTCTTT
>-|TRBV19|-|TRBJ2-3
CASSIYSHTDTQYF
TGTGCCAGTAGTATCTATAGCCACACAGATACGCAGTATTTT
>-|TRBV27|-|TRBJ2-5
CASRPTSSRETQYF
TGTGCCAGCAGACCTACTAGCTCCCGGGAGACCCAGTACTTC
>TRBD1|TRBV27|-|TRBJ2-1
CASSPGQVLEQFF
TGTGCCAGCAGTCCGGGACAGGTGCTTGAGCAGTTCTTC
>-|TRBV19|-|TRBJ1-1
CASIHQGNTEAFF
TGTGCCAGTATACACCAGGGGAACACTGAAGCTTTCTTT
>TRBD1|TRBV10-1|-|TRBJ2-7
CASSRGTGIYYEQYF
TGCGCCAGCAGTAGAGGGACAGGAATATACTACGAGCAGTACTTC
>-|TRBV27|few|TRBJ2-3
CASSTHLRGTQYF
TGTGCCAGCAGTACGCACCTTAGAGGTACGCAGTATTTT
>-|TRBV10-3|-|TRBJ1-2
CAISEMTGRGDYGYTF
TGTGCCATCAGTGAGATGACAGGCCGAGGCGACTATGGCTACACCTTC
>-|TRBV12-3/TRBV12-4|-|TRBJ1-5
CASSLGGLPQHF
TGTGCCAGCAGTTTGGGGGGACTGCCCCAGCATTTT
>TRBD1|TRBV3-1/TRBV3-2|-|TRBJ2-3
CASSRGPDTQYF
TGTGCCAGCAGTAGGGGGCCAGATACGCAGTATTTT
>-|TRBV9|-|TRBJ1-4
CASSGGRVNEKLFF
TGTGCCAGCAGCGGGGGGCGGGTAAATGAAAAACTGTTTTTT
>-|TRBV13|-|TRBJ1-4
CASSLLGATNEKLFF
TGTGCCAGCAGCCTTCTGGGAGCAACTAATGAAAAACTGTTTTTT
>TRBD1|TRBV7-9|-|TRBJ2-7
CASSSDRILYEQYF
TGTGCCAGCAGCTCGGACAGGATACTCTACGAGCAGTACTTC
>TRBD1|TRBV6-5|few|TRBJ1-1
CASSPGQGTNTEAFF
TGTGCCAGCAGCCCGGGACAGGGAACAAACACTGAAGCTTTCTTT
>TRBD1|TRBV30|-|TRBJ1-2
CAWSPLRTGDYGYTF
TGTGCCTGGAGTCCATTACGGACAGGGGACTATGGCTACACCTTC
>TRBD1|TRBV2|-|TRBJ2-2
CASGRDRRTGELFF
TGTGCCAGCGGCCGGGACAGGCGGACCGGGGAGCTGTTTTTT
>-|TRBV9|once|TRBJ1-1
CASSPSRTDMNTEAFF
TGTGCCAGCAGCCCTTCGAGGACAGACATGAACACTGAAGCTTTCTTT
>-|TRBV6-5|-|TRBJ1-4
CASSYSLTTEKLFF
TGTGCCAGCAGTTACTCGTTGACGACAGAAAAACTGTTTTTT
>-|TRBV18|-|TRBJ1-2
CASSPQGDYGYTF
TGTGCCAGCTCACCACAGGGAGACTATGGCTACACCTTC
>-|TRBV6-4|-|TRBJ2-1
CASSDRGALRNEQFF
TGTGCCAGCAGTGATCGGGGGGCCCTACGCAATGAGCAGTTCTTC
>TRBD1|TRBV5-1|-|TRBJ1-5
CASSSGTGQREPQHF
TGCGCCAGCAGCTCGGGGACAGGGCAGAGGGAGCCCCAGCATTTT
>TRBD1|TRBV4-1|-|TRBJ2-3
CASSQYGQGGRTDTQYF
TGCGCCAGCAGCCAATACGGACAGGGGGGACGCACAGATACGCAGTATTTT
>TRBD1|TRBV18|-|TRBJ1-2
CASSGTGGDYGYTF
TGTGCCAGCTCAGGAACAGGGGGAGACTATGGCTACACCTTC
>-|TRBV18|-|TRBJ2-7
CASSGGTDYEQYF
TGTGCCAGCTCAGGCGGGACAGACTACGAGCAGTACTTC
>-|TRBV4-2|-|TRBJ1-5
CASSQDGRSNQPQHF
TGTGCCAGCAGCCAAGACGGCCGGAGTAATCAGCCCCAGCATTTT
>TRBD1|TRBV19|-|TRBJ1-2
CASSPNDRGYGGYTF
TGTGCCAGTAGTCCGAACGACAGGGGATACGGAGGCTACACCTTC
>-|TRBV5-1|-|TRBJ2-2
CASSSRLARAGELFF
TGCGCCAGCAGCTCGCGGCTAGCGAGGGCCGGGGAGCTGTTTTTT
>-|TRBV27|-|TRBJ2-1
CASSLSRVGEQFF
TGTGCCAGCAGTTTATCGCGGGTCGGGGAGCAGTTCTTC
>TRBD1|TRBV2|-|TRBJ1-1
CASSGQGGNTEAFF
TGTGCCAGCAGCGGACAGGGAGGGAACACTGAAGCTTTCTTT